A selection of T cell receptor beta chains follows, all from one sample in a study of early T cells in non-severe SARS-CoV-2 infection. MiXCR was run by TCRdb on the 5' RACE reads, yielding one entry per CDR3 protein. This sample has roughly 50,000 distinct CDR3 sequences; almost 9.5% occur once, and the top ten carry about 15%. Material: whole blood. The receptor source for this set is an adult who was a healthcare worker with PCR-confirmed SARS-CoV-2 infection or an uninfected control (not recorded which). CDR3s include the opening cysteine and the closing phenylalanine or tryptophan. A D gene is named only where the DNA matches it firmly. The size of a clone is reported for some rows only, either as once, few or many, or as a class for expanded clones.

cdr3_length	v_call	clone_size	d_call	j_call	cdr3_nt	cdr3_aa
10	TRBV28	many	NA	TRBJ1-1	TGTGCCAGCAGTACGAACGGGCTATTCTTT	CASSTNGLFF
16	TRBV27	many	NA	TRBJ1-4	TGTGCCAGCAAGATCGGTGGGGCGCGTACTAATGAAAAACTGTTTTTT	CASKIGGARTNEKLFF
16	TRBV6-2/TRBV6-3	few	NA	TRBJ2-1	TGTGCCGCCCCGCTCTGGGCGGAGCCGGGCTACAATGAGCAGTTCTTC	CAAPLWAEPGYNEQFF
13	TRBV2	NA	NA	TRBJ2-2	TGTGCCAGCAGGGCGAGGAACACCGGGGAGCTGTTTTTT	CASRARNTGELFF
15	TRBV7-8	NA	NA	TRBJ2-4	TGTGCCAGCAGCTTACAGGGTTTAGCCAAAAACATTCAGTACTTC	CASSLQGLAKNIQYF
11	TRBV29-1	many	NA	TRBJ1-4	TGCAGCGTTGAAGATCCCCCCCTACTGTTTTTT	CSVEDPPLLFF
14	TRBV12-3/TRBV12-4	NA	NA	TRBJ2-7	TGTGCCAGCAGTTTCGGGCGACGATCCTACGAGCAGTACTTC	CASSFGRRSYEQYF
14	TRBV6-4	many	NA	TRBJ1-1	TGTGCCAGCAGTGAAGGGGGTGAGAACACTGAAGCTTTCTTT	CASSEGGENTEAFF
15	TRBV24-1	few	NA	TRBJ2-5	TGTGCCACCAGTGACCGTGGTGGAGGGAAAGAGACCCAGTACTTC	CATSDRGGGKETQYF
14	TRBV3-1	many	NA	TRBJ1-3	TGTGCCAGCAGCCAAGGAGGGGCCCGGAACACCATATATTTT	CASSQGGARNTIYF
15	TRBV6-2/TRBV6-3	few	NA	TRBJ2-1	TGTGCCAGCAGTTACAAGTACCAACAGGGAAATGAGCAGTTCTTC	CASSYKYQQGNEQFF
14	TRBV19	NA	NA	TRBJ2-7	TGTGCCAGCAGACCGGCAGGGACCAACTACGAGCAGTACTTC	CASRPAGTNYEQYF
17	TRBV12-3/TRBV12-4	few	NA	TRBJ2-2	TGTGCCAGCAGTTTGTGGCGGCAGCGACCCCTTACCGGGGAGCTGTTTTTT	CASSLWRQRPLTGELFF
13	TRBV28	few	TRBD2	TRBJ2-1	TGTGCCAGCAGTTTAGGGACTAATCATGAGCAGTTCTTC	CASSLGTNHEQFF
15	TRBV3-1	few	NA	TRBJ2-7	TGTGCCAGCAGCCAAGATGGGGCAGGGTGGAACGAGCAGTACTTC	CASSQDGAGWNEQYF
12	TRBV18	many	NA	TRBJ2-1	TGTGCCAGCTCCCAGTTGGGGGACGAGCAGTTCTTC	CASSQLGDEQFF
14	TRBV29-1	many	TRBD2	TRBJ2-1	TGCAGCGTGGGGCTAGCGGGAGGGCTGGAGGAGCAGTTCTTC	CSVGLAGGLEEQFF
16	TRBV21-1	few	NA	TRBJ2-7	TGTGCCAGCAGCAAGCGGGTAGGACAGGGCTGCTACGAGCAGTACTTC	CASSKRVGQGCYEQYF
15	TRBV27	many	NA	TRBJ1-5	TGTGCCAGCAGACCCCAGGGAAGAGGACCTCAGCCCCAGCATTTT	CASRPQGRGPQPQHF
16	TRBV27	NA	TRBD2	TRBJ2-2	TGTGCCAGCAGTATTAGGCTAGCGGCGAACACCGGGGAGCTGTTTTTT	CASSIRLAANTGELFF
14	TRBV6-5	NA	NA	TRBJ2-3	TGTGCCAGCAGTTACGGACAGCTCACAGATACGCAGTATTTT	CASSYGQLTDTQYF
16	TRBV28	NA	NA	TRBJ1-6	TGTGCCAGCAGTTGGGCCCGGAGGGGCGCGTATTCACCCCTCCACTTT	CASSWARRGAYSPLHF
13	TRBV19	many	NA	TRBJ2-3	TGTGCCAGTAGTATCCAGGGCACAGATACGCAGTATTTT	CASSIQGTDTQYF
14	TRBV24-1	many	NA	TRBJ2-7	TGTGCCACCAGTGCCCACAGCCCCTCCTACGAGCAGTACTTC	CATSAHSPSYEQYF
11	TRBV7-2	NA	TRBD2	TRBJ2-7	TGTGCCGGGGAGGGTTGTCTCGAGCAGTACTTC	CAGEGCLEQYF
15	TRBV7-2	NA	TRBD1	TRBJ2-7	TGTGCCAGCAGCCCGAACAGGGGTTCCACCTACGAGCAGTACTTC	CASSPNRGSTYEQYF
13	TRBV20-1	many	NA	TRBJ1-4	TGCAGTGCTAGAGGGGGAAAAGAGGAAAAACTGTTTTTT	CSARGGKEEKLFF
14	TRBV29-1	few	TRBD1	TRBJ2-7	TGCAGCGTTGAGGGGACAGGGAAGGCCTACGAGCAGTACTTC	CSVEGTGKAYEQYF
13	TRBV11-2	few	NA	TRBJ1-2	TGTGCCAGCAGCCCACACGGGGGCAGTGGCTACACCTTC	CASSPHGGSGYTF
12	TRBV20-1	many	NA	TRBJ2-7	TGCAGTGCTACTGATCACTGGGTCGAGCAGTACTTC	CSATDHWVEQYF
9	TRBV11-1	few	NA	TRBJ2-2	TGTAGGGGCCCCGGGGAGCTGTTTTTT	CRGPGELFF
11	TRBV20-1	many	NA	TRBJ2-3	TGCAGTGCCCTTACAGGGAGGGCGCAGTATTTT	CSALTGRAQYF
12	TRBV12-3/TRBV12-4	NA	NA	TRBJ2-2	TGTGCCAGCAGTTCGGGAGCCGGGGAGCTGTTTTTT	CASSSGAGELFF
16	TRBV20-1	many	TRBD1	TRBJ1-2	TGCAGTGCCGCGAAGGGGGACAGCTTCATAAACTATGGCTACACCTTC	CSAAKGDSFINYGYTF
13	TRBV18	many	NA	TRBJ2-2	TGTGCCAGCTCACCGGAGAGGCCCGGGGAGCTGTTTTTT	CASSPERPGELFF
13	TRBV29-1	NA	NA	TRBJ1-1	TGCAGCGCTGGGTCCAGTTTAAAAACTGAAGCTTTCTTT	CSAGSSLKTEAFF
15	TRBV6-5	NA	TRBD1	TRBJ1-2	TGTGCCAGCTCGACAGGGGGCCCTCAGCGCTATGGCTACACCTTC	CASSTGGPQRYGYTF
12	TRBV18	few	NA	TRBJ2-7	TGTGCCAGCTCCCGAGGGACTTCCGAGCAGTACTTC	CASSRGTSEQYF
17	TRBV20-1	many	TRBD1	TRBJ1-5	TGCAGTGCTAGCGAAAGGGGAGGACAGGCGTTCAATCAGCCCCAGCATTTT	CSASERGGQAFNQPQHF
13	TRBV20-1	many	NA	TRBJ2-2	TGCAGTGCTAGGCATACGAACACCGGGGAGCTGTTTTTT	CSARHTNTGELFF
18	TRBV2	many	TRBD2	TRBJ2-1	TGTGCCAGCAGTGGCTTAGCGGGAGATCGTATTCTCGACAATGAGCAGTTCTTC	CASSGLAGDRILDNEQFF
14	TRBV5-5	few	NA	TRBJ1-4	TGTGCCAGCAGCTTGGAGTGGGGATCGGAAAAACTGTTTTTT	CASSLEWGSEKLFF
17	TRBV6-2/TRBV6-3	NA	NA	TRBJ1-1	TGTGCCAGCAGTTACTCGAAACGGGCACCCTCGAACACTGAAGCTTTCTTT	CASSYSKRAPSNTEAFF
11	TRBV19	NA	NA	TRBJ1-2	TGTGCCACCAGACAGATTTATGGCTACACCTTC	CATRQIYGYTF
14	TRBV19	many	NA	TRBJ1-5	TGTGCCAGTAGTACCACAGGGACTGCGGGGCCCCAGCATTTT	CASSTTGTAGPQHF
12	TRBV6-9	NA	NA	TRBJ2-7	TGTGCCAGCAATTCCAGGACCCACGAGCAGTACTTC	CASNSRTHEQYF
16	TRBV24-1	many	TRBD1	TRBJ2-1	TGTGCCACCAGTGATCAGGGACAGGGGGGCTACAATGAGCAGTTCTTC	CATSDQGQGGYNEQFF
13	TRBV6-6	NA	NA	TRBJ1-4	TGTGCCAGCAGTTACTCTTGGACGCAAAAACTGTTTTTT	CASSYSWTQKLFF
15	TRBV7-8	NA	NA	TRBJ2-3	TGTGCCAGCAGCTTAGCGCACGGGCCCACAGATACGCAGTATTTT	CASSLAHGPTDTQYF
13	TRBV11-2	many	TRBD2	TRBJ2-5	TGTGCCAGCAGCTTAGAACTAGCGGGGTCCCGATACTTC	CASSLELAGSRYF
15	TRBV20-1	few	TRBD2	TRBJ2-3	TGCAGTGCAAAGCGGGAGAGCACTAGCACAGATACGCAGTATTTT	CSAKRESTSTDTQYF
15	TRBV12-3/TRBV12-4	many	NA	TRBJ2-4	TGTGCCAGCAGTCGGGTCGAAGCCCCCAAAAACATTCAGTACTTC	CASSRVEAPKNIQYF
15	TRBV20-1	few	TRBD1	TRBJ1-4	TGCAGTGCTAGAGAAGGACAGGGACGTAATGAAAAACTGTTTTTT	CSAREGQGRNEKLFF
14	TRBV5-1	many	NA	TRBJ2-3	TGCGCCAGCAGCTCGGGGGCCTACACAGATACGCAGTATTTT	CASSSGAYTDTQYF
12	TRBV12-3/TRBV12-4	NA	NA	TRBJ1-2	TGTGCCAGCAGTCGGCGGAGCTATGGCTACACCTTC	CASSRRSYGYTF
14	TRBV29-1	many	TRBD2	TRBJ2-1	TGCAGCGCTAGAGCGGGAGTAATCCACAATGAGCAGTTCTTC	CSARAGVIHNEQFF
15	TRBV11-2	many	TRBD1	TRBJ1-4	TGTGCCAGCAGCACAGAAGACAGGGTTCGAGAAAAACTGTTTTTT	CASSTEDRVREKLFF
14	TRBV7-2	few	NA	TRBJ1-5	TGTGCCAGCAGCTTAATGATACCCGAGCAGCCCCAGCATTTT	CASSLMIPEQPQHF